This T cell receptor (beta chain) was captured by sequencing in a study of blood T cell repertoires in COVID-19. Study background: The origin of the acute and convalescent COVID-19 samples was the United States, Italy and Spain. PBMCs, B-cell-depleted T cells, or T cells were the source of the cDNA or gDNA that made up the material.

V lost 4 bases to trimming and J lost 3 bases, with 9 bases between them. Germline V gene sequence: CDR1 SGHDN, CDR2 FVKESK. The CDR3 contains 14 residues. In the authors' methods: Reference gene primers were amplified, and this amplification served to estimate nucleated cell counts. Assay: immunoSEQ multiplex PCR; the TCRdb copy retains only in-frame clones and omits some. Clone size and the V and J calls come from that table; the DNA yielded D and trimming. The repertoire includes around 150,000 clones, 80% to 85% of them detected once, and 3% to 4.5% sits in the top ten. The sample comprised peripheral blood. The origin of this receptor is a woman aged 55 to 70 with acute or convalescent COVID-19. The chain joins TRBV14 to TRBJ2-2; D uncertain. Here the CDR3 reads CASSRGSYTGELFF. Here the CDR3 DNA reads TGTGCCAGCAGCCGCGGTTCTTACACCGGGGAGCTGTTTTTT.